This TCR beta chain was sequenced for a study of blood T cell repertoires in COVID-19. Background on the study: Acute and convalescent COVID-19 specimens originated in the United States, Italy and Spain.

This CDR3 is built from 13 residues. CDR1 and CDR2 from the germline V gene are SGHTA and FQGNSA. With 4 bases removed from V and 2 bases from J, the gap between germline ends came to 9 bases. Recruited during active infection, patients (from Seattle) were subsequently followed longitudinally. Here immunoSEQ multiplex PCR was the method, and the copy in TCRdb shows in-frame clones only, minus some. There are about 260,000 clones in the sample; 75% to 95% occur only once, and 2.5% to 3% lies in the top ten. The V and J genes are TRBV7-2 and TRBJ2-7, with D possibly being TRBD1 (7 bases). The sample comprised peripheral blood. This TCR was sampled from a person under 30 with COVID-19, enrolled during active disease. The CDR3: CASSSRGAYEQYF. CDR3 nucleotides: TGTGCCAGCAGCTCCAGGGGGGCCTACGAGCAGTACTTC.